The entry below gives a single T cell receptor (beta chain) sequence along with its context. The CDR3 sequence is 13 residues long. CDR1 and CDR2 from the germline V gene are SGHDT and YYEEEE. The ends were cut back, 0 bases at V and 5 bases at J, with 5 bases in the middle. This record belongs to a study of T cell changes during pregnancy in multiple sclerosis. Profiled with immunoSEQ multiplex PCR; TCRdb holds only in-frame clones, not every one. In the table there are some 20,000 clones, approximately 88% of which are singletons. The specimen comprised CD8+ T cells from peripheral blood mononuclear cells, sampled after pregnancy. The source is a female donor in good health, enrolled as a control in a pregnancy study. V and J are TRBV5-6 and TRBJ1-4; no clear D gene. CDR3 coding DNA: TGTGCCAGCAGCTTGGAATTAAATGAAAAACTGTTTTTT. The encoded protein is CASSLELNEKLFF.